The 25 T cell receptor beta chains below all came from one sample that was sequenced in a study of HIV-infected patients and healthy controls. Using its own MiXCR run on the 5' RACE reads, TCRdb lists one record per CDR3 protein. Among some 20,000 distinct CDR3 sequences listed, approximately 18% were seen once. Material for sequencing was CD8+ T cells from blood. The receptors shown here come from a human donor in good health.

Only a few counts were recorded for this clonotype. The chain is built from TRBV13 and TRBJ2-7; 7 bases agree with TRBD2. Germline V gives CDR1 PRHDT, CDR2 FYEKMQ (reference sequence). V lost 3 bases and J lost 4; bases outside the gene matches: 12. This CDR3 region has 16 residues. The CDR3 here is CASSLGGRGSSYEQYF. The CDR3 nucleotides read TGTGCCAGCAGCTTGGGGGGTCGCGGGAGTTCTTACGAGCAGTACTTC.

CDR3 in amino acids: CASSLAEGGFAANVLTF. In nucleotides, the CDR3 is TGTGCCAGCAGCTTAGCTGAAGGGGGCTTCGCTGCCAACGTCCTGACTTTC. The chain is built from TRBV7-2 and TRBJ2-6; 7 bases map to TRBD1. Germline values: CDR1 SGHTA, CDR2 FQGNSA. V was clipped by 0 bases and J by 7 bases; unmatched bases: 9. The length of the CDR3 is 17 residues.

This clonotype was recorded at least ten times. This CDR3 is CSVEGRADTQYF. The CDR3 nucleotides read TGCAGCGTTGAAGGCAGGGCGGATACGCAGTATTTT. The rearrangement uses TRBV29-1 and TRBJ2-3; D is possibly TRBD1 (5 bases). V was cut by 1 base and J by 6 bases, with 8 bases left in between. This CDR3 spans 12 amino acids. Germline loops: CDR1 SQVTM, CDR2 ANQGSEA.

This clonotype was seen repeatedly, ten times or more. V usage is TRBV3-1 and J usage is TRBJ2-1; D uncertain. V gave up 4 bases and J gave up 15 bases, with 13 bases separating them. This CDR3 is 11 amino acids long. Germline-derived CDR1 and CDR2 are LGHDT and YNNKEL (reference sequence). This CDR3 reads CASSPGPALFF. DNA for the CDR3: TGTGCCAGCAGCCCGGGTCCGGCTCTGTTCTTC.

The V gene is TRBV6-2 or TRBV6-3, the J gene TRBJ2-3; D is uncertain. Germline V gene lookup returns CDR1 MNHEY and CDR2 SVGEGT. The CDR3 is 15 amino acids. Trimming pared 5 bases from V and 0 bases from J, leaving 12 bases between. The CDR3, as DNA: TGTGCCAGCAGTATCAGCCTTATTAGCACAGATACGCAGTATTTT. It translates to CASSISLISTDTQYF.

This clonotype has more than one count but fewer than ten. The chain carries TRBV2 and TRBJ2-1; maybe TRBD1 (5 bases). V lost 6 bases and J 4 bases, leaving 13 bases between the germline ends. The CDR3 consists of 14 residues. CDR1 SNHLY and CDR2 FYNNEI come from the germline V gene. For the CDR3, the DNA is TGTGCCAGCAGCGCGGAGCAGGGTTACAATGAGCAGTTCTTC. It yields the protein CASSAEQGYNEQFF.

The V call is TRBV4-1, the J call TRBJ2-7; D is possibly TRBD1 (5 bases). V was clipped by 4 bases and J by 6 bases, with 13 bases between them. The germline CDR1 and CDR2 sequences are MGHRA and YSYEKL. The CDR3 runs 13 residues. CDR3 in amino acids: CASSRTDSGEQYF. The CDR3 DNA reads TGCGCCAGCAGCCGCACCGACAGTGGCGAGCAGTACTTC.

This clonotype was counted ten times or more. This rearrangement joins TRBV7-9 to TRBJ2-7, with D perhaps TRBD1 (6 bases). The ends were cut back, 5 bases at V and 3 bases at J, with 11 bases in the middle. The CDR3 loop spans 13 amino acids. Germline V gives CDR1 SEHNR, CDR2 FQNEAQ (reference sequence). The CDR3 nucleotides read TGTGCCAGCAGCCCTGGACAGTTCTACGAGCAGTACTTC. This translates into CASSPGQFYEQYF.

This clonotype has a handful of counts. This chain uses TRBV10-3 with TRBJ2-3; 7 nucleotides match TRBD2. CDR1 and CDR2 from the germline V gene are ENHRY and SYGVKD. Trimming at V came to 4 bases and at J to 0 bases, leaving 7 bases not matched to a gene. The CDR3 loop spans 16 amino acids. The DNA of the CDR3 is TGTGCCATCAGTGGATCGGGGCGGGGGAGCACAGATACGCAGTATTTT. It is translated as CAISGSGRGSTDTQYF.

The chain is built from TRBV5-1 and TRBJ1-2; D remains unclear. Per the germline V gene, CDR1 is SGHRS and CDR2 is YFSETQ. Between the trimmed V and J ends, which lost 4 bases and 2 bases, there was a span of 15 bases. The CDR3 extends over 15 amino acids. CDR3 sequence reads: CASSAVSKPNYGYTF. The CDR3 DNA reads TGCGCCAGCAGCGCCGTAAGCAAACCAAACTATGGCTACACCTTC.

This clonotype was detected ten times or more. The V call is TRBV20-1, the J call TRBJ2-2; D might be TRBD1 (6 bases). The CDR3 is 12 residues long. Germline V lookup: CDR1 DFQATT, CDR2 SNEGSKA (reference sequence). V lost 6 bases and J 11 bases, leaving 16 bases between the germline ends. CDR3 sequence: CSAKRGGNELFF. Here the CDR3 DNA reads TGCAGTGCAAAGAGAGGGGGAAATGAGCTGTTTTTT.

This rearrangement joins TRBV7-2 to TRBJ1-5, with D tentatively TRBD1 (5 bases). CDR3 size: 15 residues. Trimming took off 2 bases at V and 7 bases at J, with 15 bases between the two ends. Germline loops: CDR1 SGHTA, CDR2 FQGNSA. The CDR3 reads CASSLNLGPNQPQHF. CDR3 DNA: TGTGCCAGCAGCTTAAATCTGGGGCCAAACCAGCCCCAGCATTTT. Supplemented by reference TRBV7-2 and TRBJ1-5, the full variable domain reads GAGVSQSPSNKVTEKGKDVELRCDPISGHTALYWYRQSLGQGLEFLIYFQGNSAPDKSGLPSDRFSAERTGGSVSTLTIQRTQQEDSAVYLCASSLNLGPNQPQHFGDGTRLSIL.

This clonotype was detected many times. The chain is built from TRBV13 and TRBJ2-3; D might be TRBD1 (6 bases). Germline CDR1 and CDR2: PRHDT and FYEKMQ (reference sequence). Trimming cost V 4 bases and J 0 bases, with 14 bases left between them. The CDR3 length is 16 residues. The DNA of the CDR3 is TGTGCCAGCAGCTCCCGACAGGTGATAAGCACAGATACGCAGTATTTT. It specifies CASSSRQVISTDTQYF.

The CDR3 bases are TGTGCCAGCAGCTTGTTTCCCCCCGGCTCTACTAGCGATGAGCAGTTCTTC. Translation: CASSLFPPGSTSDEQFF. The V call is TRBV5-4, the J call TRBJ2-1; 7 bases align to TRBD2. The CDR3 is 17 amino acids. J gave up 8 bases and V 1 base, and 15 bases lay outside the gene matches. Per the germline V gene, CDR1 is SGHNT and CDR2 is YYREEE (reference sequence).

The rearrangement uses TRBV6-5 and TRBJ2-1, with 8 bases matching TRBD1. V gave up 1 base and J gave up 6 bases; unmatched junction bases: 5. Germline V gene sequence: CDR1 MNHEY, CDR2 SVGAGI. The CDR3 covers 15 residues. In DNA form, the CDR3 reads TGTGCCAGCAGTTACTTACAGGGGGAAGGCAATGAGCAGTTCTTC. This translates into CASSYLQGEGNEQFF.

The chain is built from TRBV5-4 and TRBJ1-1; D uncertain. CDR1 is SGHNT, CDR2 YYREEE, per germline (reference sequence). V was cut by 0 bases and J by 2 bases, with 11 bases left in between. The CDR3 loop spans 15 amino acids. CDR3 amino acids: CASSLVPSANTEAFF. DNA for the CDR3: TGTGCCAGCAGCTTGGTCCCTTCGGCAAACACTGAAGCTTTCTTT.

The chain carries TRBV30 and TRBJ2-3, with D maybe TRBD1 (5 bases). Trimming cost V 0 bases and J 6 bases, with 13 bases left between them. The germline V gene has CDR1 GTSNPN and CDR2 SVGIG (reference sequence). CDR3 length: 14 residues. The CDR3 loop is CAWSVGVARDTQYF. The DNA of the CDR3 is TGTGCCTGGAGTGTAGGGGTGGCGAGGGATACGCAGTATTTT.

The rearrangement links TRBV3-1 to TRBJ2-5; 9 nucleotides agree with TRBD2. The CDR3 sequence is 19 residues long. The V segment lost 0 bases and the J segment 4 bases; nucleotides outside the gene matches: 15. Germline V lookup: CDR1 LGHDT, CDR2 YNNKEL (reference sequence). CDR3 coding DNA: TGTGCCAGCAGCCAAGATATCCTAGGAGAGCGGGGGGCCACAGAGACCCAGTACTTC. Translated: CASSQDILGERGATETQYF.

This chain's CDR3 is CASSLGGGNQPQHF. DNA of the CDR3: TGTGCCAGCAGTCTCGGCGGAGGGAATCAGCCCCAGCATTTT. The V and J genes are TRBV28 and TRBJ1-5, with no clear D. V lost 5 bases and J lost 4, with 12 bases in between. This CDR3 has 14 amino acids. Germline values: CDR1 MDHEN, CDR2 SYDVKM.

This rearrangement joins TRBV13 to TRBJ1-5; TRBD1 aligns across 7 bases. The CDR3 covers 15 residues. Trimming at V came to 5 bases and at J to 4 bases, leaving 8 bases not matched to a gene. The germline V gene has CDR1 PRHDT and CDR2 FYEKMQ (reference sequence). CDR3 nucleotides: TGTGCCAGCAGCCAAACAGGGGAGGCTAATCAGCCCCAGCATTTT. Encoded protein: CASSQTGEANQPQHF.

This clonotype was picked up one time. This may stem from a read error, because a much larger clone lies one nucleotide away. V usage is TRBV11-1 and J usage is TRBJ2-3, with D maybe TRBD2 (5 bases). The length of the CDR3 is 15 residues. CDR1 is SGHAT, CDR2 FQDESV, per germline (reference sequence). Trimming shortened V by 5 bases and J by 2 bases, and 14 bases separated the two germline ends. The CDR3 bases are TGTGCCAGCAGCCGGAGGTCTGGCCCCACAGATACGCAGTATTTT. It codes for CASSRRSGPTDTQYF. The full variable domain, completed using reference TRBV11-1 and TRBJ2-3, is EAEVAQSPRYKITEKSQAVAFWCDPISGHATLYWYRQILGQGPELLVQFQDESVVDDSQLPKDRFSAERLKGVDSTLKIQPAELGDSAMYLCASSRRSGPTDTQYFGPGTRLTVL.

The chain has TRBV5-5 and TRBJ1-5; D gene uncertain. This CDR3 comprises 14 residues. Germline V gives CDR1 SGHKS, CDR2 YYEKEE (reference sequence). V lost 7 bases, J lost 4 bases, and 15 bases lay in between. CDR3 sequence: CASLVLGSNQPQHF. DNA for the CDR3: TGTGCCAGCTTGGTCCTAGGCTCGAATCAGCCCCAGCATTTT.

This clonotype occurred many times. This chain links TRBV7-8 with TRBJ2-5; perhaps TRBD2 as D (5 bases). The CDR3 extends over 15 amino acids. V was trimmed by 5 bases and J by 1 base, leaving 14 bases between them. Germline V lookup: CDR1 SGHVS, CDR2 FQNEAQ. Written as DNA, the CDR3 is TGTGCCAGCAGCGCGCCCGGACTGTCCCAAGAGACCCAGTACTTC. Translation: CASSAPGLSQETQYF.

Ten or more counts support this clonotype. The V gene is TRBV27, the J gene TRBJ2-2, with unresolved D. Trimming removed 3 bases at V and 5 bases at J, with 7 bases between. Germline V gene data show CDR1 as MNHEY and CDR2 as SMNVEV (reference sequence). The CDR3 is 13 amino acids. CDR3 amino acids: CASSFRATGELFF. CDR3 coding DNA: TGTGCCAGCAGTTTCAGAGCTACCGGGGAGCTGTTTTTT.

The table lists this clonotype with a few counts. The V call is TRBV9, the J call TRBJ2-2, with D possibly matching TRBD1 (5 bases). V was trimmed by 3 bases and J by 6 bases, leaving 9 bases between them. CDR3 size: 13 residues. CDR1 is SGDLS and CDR2 is YYNGEE in the germline V gene. CDR3 coding DNA: TGTGCCAGCAGCGCAGGGTCACCCGGGGAGCTGTTTTTT. Protein product: CASSAGSPGELFF.